The T cell receptor beta chain under discussion was sequenced for a study of beta chain features in type 1 diabetes. The entirety of the isolated RNA underwent reverse transcription, so expressed TCRB transcripts were sequenced. TCRdb keeps only in-frame clones here, not all; method: immunoSEQ multiplex PCR. The sample consists of 150,000 or so clones, 50% to 70% of them appearing once. Findings and limits, study-wide: The study left unresolved whether HLA type influences TCRB rearrangement. Within the patient group, naive, central memory and Treg TCRB repertoires appeared more similar to each other than within healthy donors. Moderately but significantly shorter TCRB CDR3s were found in Type 1 diabetes patients in all four CD4+ subsets.

Note on this clone: No antigen is known for it.

This CDR3 has 17 residues. Germline assignment: CDR1 SGHTA and CDR2 FQGNSA. Trimming took 8 bases from V and 2 from J; bases not matched to a gene: 16. Sequencing was performed on naive CD4+ T cells from blood. The sequence was collected from a man younger than 40 with type 1 diabetes. The chain recombines TRBV7-2 with TRBJ2-5, with 8 bases that match TRBD1. The CDR3, as DNA: TGTGCCAGCTCCGGGACAGGATCCTTAAAGCTACAAGAGACCCAGTACTTC. Translating gives CASSGTGSLKLQETQYF.